This T cell receptor (beta chain) was sequenced for a study of coeliac disease. This CDR3 region has 14 residues. Unmatched junction bases numbered 3, after V lost 3 bases and J lost 2 bases. Germline CDR1 and CDR2: MGHRA and YSYEKL. TCRdb keeps only in-frame clones here, not all; method: immunoSEQ multiplex PCR. The top ten clones hold approximately 10% of a sample with around 3,400 clones, around half of them seen once. The sample holds a few counts of this clone. V gene TRBV4-1 combines with J gene TRBJ1-2; 7 bases agree with TRBD1. The receptor's source is a woman aged 70-85 years with celiac disease. The source material was intraepithelial lymphocytes from the gut. CDR3 nucleotides: TGCGCCAGCAGCCAGAGACAGGGAAACTATGGCTACACCTTC. Translating gives CASSQRQGNYGYTF.